The present T cell receptor (beta chain) was sequenced within a study of regulatory T cells in long-lasting Graves disease. Building the TCR beta libraries relied on iRepertoire HTBI primers, and CDR3 regions underwent Arm-PCR. TCRdb redid the calling of the multiplex PCR reads with MiXCR, one entry per CDR3 protein. This table has about 310,000 distinct CDR3 sequences, under 20% appearing once. Time point indicated: newly diagnosed GD, antithyroid drugs for less than 3 months. From RNA extracted from PBMCs, the TCR library was made. CDR3 length equals 15 residues. Unmatched junction bases numbered 8, after V lost 4 bases and J lost 4 bases. The germline V gene encodes CDR1 SQVTM and CDR2 ANQGSEA. At least ten counts were recorded for this clonotype.

This TCR was recovered from a female donor with Graves disease. The chain uses TRBV29-1 and TRBJ2-5, with TRBD2 identical over 11 bases. The sample here was peripheral blood mononuclear cells (PBMCs), taken at new diagnosis, from a patient treated with antithyroid drugs. CDR3 in amino acids: CSVAETSGISETQYF. The CDR3 DNA is TGCAGCGTTGCGGAGACTAGCGGGATATCAGAGACCCAGTACTTC.